Included here is one T cell receptor beta chain sequence, with context. In the original analysis: Estimates of nucleated cell counts were drawn from the amplification of reference gene primers. Clones were read by immunoSEQ multiplex PCR, and TCRdb kept only the in-frame ones, dropping some. V, J and clone size reflect that table, while D and trimming were determined from the DNA. This table has 30,000 to 40,000 clones, about 82% appearing once. The CDR3 totals 15 residues. The germline gives CDR1 LNHDA, CDR2 SQIVND (reference sequence). V was clipped by 7 bases and J by 4 bases, with 19 bases between them. The record originates from a study of blood T cell repertoires in COVID-19. Across the study: Samples taken during acute and convalescent COVID-19 were collected in the United States, Italy and Spain. In each case, the material was cDNA or gDNA derived from T cells, B-cell-depleted T cells, or PBMCs.

This sequence joins TRBV19 and TRBJ1-2, with D unclear. Sequenced sample: peripheral blood. This TCR was recovered from a man aged 50-60 years with active COVID-19. CDR3 amino acids: CASTTPTRRIYGYTF. CDR3 nucleotides: TGTGCCAGTACCACCCCCACGAGGAGGATCTATGGCTACACCTTC.